This T cell receptor beta chain came from a study of shared T cell receptors in the human thymus. This clone was observed a few times. Assay: immunoSEQ multiplex PCR; the TCRdb copy retains only in-frame clones and omits some. The table shows under 850,000 clones, with 88% occurring only once. These data also formed part of another study, on human thymus T cells.

Sequencing was performed on thymocytes. The source is a boy under two years old with a congenital heart defect.

The DNA of the CDR3 is TGTGCCAGCAGCTTACGGCAGGGGGGAAGCAATCAGCCCCAGCATTTT. Translation gives CASSLRQGGSNQPQHF. This chain uses TRBV7-8 with TRBJ1-5, with 7 positions matching TRBD1. The germline V gene encodes CDR1 SGHVS and CDR2 FQNEAQ. Trimming removed 2 bases from V and 1 base from J; junction bases left unmatched: 5. This CDR3 has 16 amino acids. The full variable domain, in which reference TRBV7-8 and TRBJ1-5 provide the parts outside the CDR3, is GAGVSQSPRYKVAKRGQDVALRCDPISGHVSLFWYQQALGQGPEFLTYFQNEAQLDKSGLPSDRFFAERPEGSVSTLKIQRTQQEDSAVYLCASSLRQGGSNQPQHFGDGTRLSIL.